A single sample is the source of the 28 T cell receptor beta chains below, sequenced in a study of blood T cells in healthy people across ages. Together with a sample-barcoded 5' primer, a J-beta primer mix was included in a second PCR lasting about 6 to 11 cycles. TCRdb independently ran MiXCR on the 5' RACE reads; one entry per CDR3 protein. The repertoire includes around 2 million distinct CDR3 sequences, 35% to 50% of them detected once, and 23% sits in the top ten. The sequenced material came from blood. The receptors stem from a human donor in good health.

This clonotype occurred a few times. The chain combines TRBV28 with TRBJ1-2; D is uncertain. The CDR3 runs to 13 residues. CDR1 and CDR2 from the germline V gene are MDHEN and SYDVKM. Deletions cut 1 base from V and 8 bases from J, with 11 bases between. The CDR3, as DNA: TGTGCCAGCAGTTTATTAGGCCGTATAGGCTACACCTTC. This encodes CASSLLGRIGYTF.

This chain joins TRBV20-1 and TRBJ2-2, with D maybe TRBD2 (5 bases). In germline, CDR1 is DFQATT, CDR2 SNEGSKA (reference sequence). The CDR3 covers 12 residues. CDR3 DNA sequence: TGCAGGGCGCGACTCGGGGCCGGGGAGCTGTTTTTT. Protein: CRARLGAGELFF.

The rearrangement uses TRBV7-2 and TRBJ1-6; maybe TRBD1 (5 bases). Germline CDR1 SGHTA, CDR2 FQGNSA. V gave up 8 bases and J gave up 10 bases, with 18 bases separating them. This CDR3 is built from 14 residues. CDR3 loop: CASRVGGPVSPLHF. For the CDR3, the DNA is TGTGCCAGCCGGGTGGGGGGACCGGTGTCACCCCTCCACTTT.

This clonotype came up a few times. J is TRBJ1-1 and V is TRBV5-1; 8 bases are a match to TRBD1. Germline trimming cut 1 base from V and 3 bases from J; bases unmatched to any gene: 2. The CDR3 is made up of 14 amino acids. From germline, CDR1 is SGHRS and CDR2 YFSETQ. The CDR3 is CASSLSTGDTEAFF. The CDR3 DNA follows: TGCGCCAGCAGCTTGTCGACAGGGGACACTGAAGCTTTCTTT.

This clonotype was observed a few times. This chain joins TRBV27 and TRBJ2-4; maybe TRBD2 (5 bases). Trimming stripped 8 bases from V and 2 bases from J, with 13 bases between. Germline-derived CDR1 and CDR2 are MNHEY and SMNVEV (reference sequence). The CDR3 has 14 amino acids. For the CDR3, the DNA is TGTGCCAGCCATGGTGGCGGGCCCAAAAACATTCAGTACTTC. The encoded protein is CASHGGGPKNIQYF.

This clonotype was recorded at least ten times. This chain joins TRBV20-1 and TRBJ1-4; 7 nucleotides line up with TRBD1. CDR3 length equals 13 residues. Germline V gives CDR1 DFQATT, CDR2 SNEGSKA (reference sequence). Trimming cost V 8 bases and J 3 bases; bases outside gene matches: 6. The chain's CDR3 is CSTPGQSNEKLFF. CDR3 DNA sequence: TGCAGTACTCCGGGACAGTCTAATGAAAAACTGTTTTTT.

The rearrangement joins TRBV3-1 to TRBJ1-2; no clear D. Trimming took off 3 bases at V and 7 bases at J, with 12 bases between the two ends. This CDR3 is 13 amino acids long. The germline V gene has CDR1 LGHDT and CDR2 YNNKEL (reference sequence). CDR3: CASSHGRGGGYTF. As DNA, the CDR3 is TGTGCCAGCAGCCACGGGAGAGGTGGTGGCTACACCTTC. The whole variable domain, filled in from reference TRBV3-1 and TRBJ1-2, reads DTAVSQTPKYLVTQMGNDKSIKCEQNLGHDTMYWYKQDSKKFLKIMFSYNNKELIINETVPNRFSPKSPDKAHLNLHINSLELGDSAVYFCASSHGRGGGYTFGSGTRLTVV.

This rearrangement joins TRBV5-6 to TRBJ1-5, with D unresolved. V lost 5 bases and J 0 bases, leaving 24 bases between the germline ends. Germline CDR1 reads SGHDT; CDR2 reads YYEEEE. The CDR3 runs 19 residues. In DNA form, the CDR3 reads TGTGCCAGCAGTCTGGGTCCTAGCCGCTTTCAGGCTAGCAATCAGCCCCAGCATTTT. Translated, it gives CASSLGPSRFQASNQPQHF.

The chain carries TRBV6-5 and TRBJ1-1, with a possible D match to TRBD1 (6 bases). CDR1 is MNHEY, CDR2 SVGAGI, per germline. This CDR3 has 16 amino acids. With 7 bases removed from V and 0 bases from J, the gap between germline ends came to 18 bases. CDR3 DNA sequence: TGTGCCAGCATGGGGGCTCGCGGGCCCATGAACACTGAAGCTTTCTTT. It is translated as CASMGARGPMNTEAFF.

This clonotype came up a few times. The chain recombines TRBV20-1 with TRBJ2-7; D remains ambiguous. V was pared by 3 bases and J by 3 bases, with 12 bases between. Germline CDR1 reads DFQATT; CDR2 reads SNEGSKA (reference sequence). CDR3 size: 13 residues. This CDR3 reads CSASQTRLYEQYF. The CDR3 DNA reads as TGCAGTGCTAGCCAGACGCGACTCTACGAGCAGTACTTC.

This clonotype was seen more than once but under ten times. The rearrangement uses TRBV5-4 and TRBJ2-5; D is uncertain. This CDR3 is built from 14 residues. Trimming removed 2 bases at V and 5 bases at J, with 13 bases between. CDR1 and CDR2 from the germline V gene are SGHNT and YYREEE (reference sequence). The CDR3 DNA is TGTGCCAGCAGCTTAAAGTCTGTGGGGGAGACCCAGTACTTC. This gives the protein CASSLKSVGETQYF.

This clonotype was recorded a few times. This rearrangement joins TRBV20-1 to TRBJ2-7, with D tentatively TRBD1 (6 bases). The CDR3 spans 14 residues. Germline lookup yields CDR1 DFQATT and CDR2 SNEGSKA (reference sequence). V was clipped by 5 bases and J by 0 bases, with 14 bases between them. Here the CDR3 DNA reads TGCAGTGCTCTCCGGGACACGAGCTCCTACGAGCAGTACTTC. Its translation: CSALRDTSSYEQYF.

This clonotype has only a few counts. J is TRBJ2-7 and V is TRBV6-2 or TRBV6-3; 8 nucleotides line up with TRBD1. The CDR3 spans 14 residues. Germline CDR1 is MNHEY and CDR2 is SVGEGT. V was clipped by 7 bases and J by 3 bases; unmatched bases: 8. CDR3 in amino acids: CASTKTGDYYEQYF. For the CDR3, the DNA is TGTGCCAGCACAAAGACAGGGGATTACTACGAGCAGTACTTC.

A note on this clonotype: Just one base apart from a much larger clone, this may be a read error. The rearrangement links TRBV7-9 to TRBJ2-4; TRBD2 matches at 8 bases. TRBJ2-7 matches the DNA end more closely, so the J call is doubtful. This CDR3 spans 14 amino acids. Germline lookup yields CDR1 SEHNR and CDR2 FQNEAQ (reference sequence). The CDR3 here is CASSLPGLVHEQYF. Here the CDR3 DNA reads TGTGCCAGCAGCCTACCGGGACTAGTCCACGAGCAGTACTTC.

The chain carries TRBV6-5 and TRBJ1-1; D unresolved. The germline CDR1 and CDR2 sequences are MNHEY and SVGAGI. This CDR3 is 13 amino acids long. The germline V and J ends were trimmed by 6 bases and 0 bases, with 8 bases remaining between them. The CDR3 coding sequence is TGTGCCAGCAGCATACAGATGAACACTGAAGCTTTCTTT. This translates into CASSIQMNTEAFF.

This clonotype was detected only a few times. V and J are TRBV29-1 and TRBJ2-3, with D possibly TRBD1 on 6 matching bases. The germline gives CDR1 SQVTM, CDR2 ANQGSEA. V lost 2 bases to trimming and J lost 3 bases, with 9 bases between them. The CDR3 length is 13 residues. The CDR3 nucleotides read TGCAGCGTTGAACAAACAGGGACAGATACGCAGTATTTT. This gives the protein CSVEQTGTDTQYF.

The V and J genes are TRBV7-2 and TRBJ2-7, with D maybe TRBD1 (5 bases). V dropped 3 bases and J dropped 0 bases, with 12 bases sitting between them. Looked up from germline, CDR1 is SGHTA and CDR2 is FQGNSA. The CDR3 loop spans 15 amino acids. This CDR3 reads CASSLKTDNSYEQYF. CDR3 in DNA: TGTGCCAGCAGCTTGAAGACAGATAACTCCTACGAGCAGTACTTC.

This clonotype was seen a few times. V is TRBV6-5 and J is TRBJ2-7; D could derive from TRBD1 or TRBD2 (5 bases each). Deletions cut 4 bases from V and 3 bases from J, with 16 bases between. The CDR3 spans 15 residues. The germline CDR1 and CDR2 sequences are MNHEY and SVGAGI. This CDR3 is CASSWGSPSLYEQYF. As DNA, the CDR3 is TGTGCCAGCAGTTGGGGGTCCCCTTCCCTCTACGAGCAGTACTTC.

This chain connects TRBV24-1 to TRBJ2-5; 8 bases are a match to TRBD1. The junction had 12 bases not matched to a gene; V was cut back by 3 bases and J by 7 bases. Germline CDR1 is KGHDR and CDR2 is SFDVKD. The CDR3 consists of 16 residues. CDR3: CATSDRRDRPMGTQYF. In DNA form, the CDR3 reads TGTGCCACCAGTGATAGACGGGACAGGCCAATGGGGACCCAGTACTTC.

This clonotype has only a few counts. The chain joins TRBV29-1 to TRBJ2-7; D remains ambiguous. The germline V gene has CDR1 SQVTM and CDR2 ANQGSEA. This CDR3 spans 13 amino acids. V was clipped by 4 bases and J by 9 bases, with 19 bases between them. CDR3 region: CSVGRRLGPGQYF. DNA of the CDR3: TGCAGCGTTGGACGCAGGCTCGGGCCAGGGCAGTACTTC.

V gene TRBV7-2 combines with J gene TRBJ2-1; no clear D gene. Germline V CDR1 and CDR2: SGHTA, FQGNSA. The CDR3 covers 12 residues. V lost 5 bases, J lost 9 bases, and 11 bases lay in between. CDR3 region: CASSQQSGEQFF. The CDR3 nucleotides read TGTGCCAGCAGCCAACAATCCGGTGAGCAGTTCTTC.

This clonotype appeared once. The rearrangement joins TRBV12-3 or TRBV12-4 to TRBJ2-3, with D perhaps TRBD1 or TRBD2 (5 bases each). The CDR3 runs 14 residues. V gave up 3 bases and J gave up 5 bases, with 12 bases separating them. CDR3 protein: CASSFMGDLDTQYF. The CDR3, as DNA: TGTGCCAGCAGTTTTATGGGGGATTTAGATACGCAGTATTTT.

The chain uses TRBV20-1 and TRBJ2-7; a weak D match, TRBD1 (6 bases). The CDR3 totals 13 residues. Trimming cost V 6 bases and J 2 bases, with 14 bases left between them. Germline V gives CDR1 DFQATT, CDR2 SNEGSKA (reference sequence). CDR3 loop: CSATGTLAYEQYF. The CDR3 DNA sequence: TGCAGTGCCACCGGGACATTGGCCTACGAGCAGTACTTC.

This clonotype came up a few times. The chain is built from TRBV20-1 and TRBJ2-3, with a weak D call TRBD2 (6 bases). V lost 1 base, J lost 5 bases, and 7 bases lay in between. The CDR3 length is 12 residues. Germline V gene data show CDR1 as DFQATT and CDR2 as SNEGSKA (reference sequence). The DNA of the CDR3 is TGCAGTGCTAGAGCAGCGGGAGATACGCAGTATTTT. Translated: CSARAAGDTQYF.

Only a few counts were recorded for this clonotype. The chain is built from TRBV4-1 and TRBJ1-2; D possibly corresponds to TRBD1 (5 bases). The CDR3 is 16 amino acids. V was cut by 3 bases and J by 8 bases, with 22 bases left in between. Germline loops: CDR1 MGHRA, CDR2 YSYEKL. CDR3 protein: CASSHPGTGQWVGYTF. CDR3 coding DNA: TGCGCCAGCAGCCACCCTGGGACGGGCCAATGGGTCGGCTACACCTTC.

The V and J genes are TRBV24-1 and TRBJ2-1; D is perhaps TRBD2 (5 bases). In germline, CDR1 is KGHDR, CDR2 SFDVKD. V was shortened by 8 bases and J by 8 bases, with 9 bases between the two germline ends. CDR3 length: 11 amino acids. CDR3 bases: TGTGCCACCACCCTGGAGGATGAGCAGTTCTTC. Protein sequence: CATTLEDEQFF.

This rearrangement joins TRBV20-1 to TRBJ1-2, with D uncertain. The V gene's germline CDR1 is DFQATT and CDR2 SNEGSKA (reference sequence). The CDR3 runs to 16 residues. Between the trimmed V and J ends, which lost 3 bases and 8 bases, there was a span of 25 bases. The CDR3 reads CSASVRPVGRERGYTF. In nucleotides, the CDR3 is TGCAGTGCTAGCGTACGCCCGGTCGGGAGGGAACGGGGCTACACCTTC.

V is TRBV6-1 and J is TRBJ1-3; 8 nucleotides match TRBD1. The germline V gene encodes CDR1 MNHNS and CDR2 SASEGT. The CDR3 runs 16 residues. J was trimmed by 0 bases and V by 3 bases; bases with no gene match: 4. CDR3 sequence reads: CASSEWTGISGNTIYF. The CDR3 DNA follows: TGTGCCAGCAGTGAGTGGACAGGGATCTCTGGAAACACCATATATTTT.